The clone carrying this T cell receptor beta chain turned up a few times. The antigen is unknown. The entry originates in a study of T-cell memory formation after mild COVID-19. Whole-study context: TCR clusters largely stayed donor specific. Notes on the study in general: Shrinking CD4+ clones were chiefly CM and EM; CD8+ ones were chiefly EMRA.

TCRdb reprocessed the 5' RACE reads with MiXCR, giving one entry per CDR3 protein. Of about 160,000 distinct CDR3 sequences in the sample, 30% to 35% were seen once. Trimming stripped 2 bases from V and 2 bases from J, with 11 bases between. The CDR3 spans 15 residues. Germline assignment: CDR1 MDHEN and CDR2 SYDVKM. This receptor was obtained from an adult woman who had mild COVID-19 (a few samples of this study predate the infection). Cell type and time point are not known. The rearrangement uses TRBV28 and TRBJ2-3, with D possibly being TRBD1 (5 bases). Sequenced sample: PBMCs or a T cell subset sorted from them (not recorded which). CDR3 protein: CASSLEAGPTDTQYF. The CDR3 DNA is TGTGCCAGCAGTTTAGAGGCAGGGCCCACAGATACGCAGTATTTT. The whole variable domain, filled in from reference TRBV28 and TRBJ2-3, reads DVKVTQSSRYLVKRTGEKVFLECVQDMDHENMFWYRQDPGLGLRLIYFSYDVKMKEKGDIPEGYSVSREKKERFSLILESASTNQTSMYLCASSLEAGPTDTQYFGPGTRLTVL.